This T cell receptor (beta chain) is drawn from a study of blood T cell repertoires in COVID-19. About the research overall: Samples came from the United States, Italy and Spain, spanning acute and convalescent COVID-19. T cells, B-cell-depleted T cells, or PBMCs provided the cDNA or gDNA that served as material.

This CDR3 comprises 13 residues. Germline values: CDR1 SQVTM, CDR2 ANQGSEA. The V end was cut by 4 bases, the J end by 7 bases, with 13 bases between. Original analysis: Amplification of reference gene primers provided the estimated nucleated cell counts. Method: immunoSEQ multiplex PCR; TCRdb's copy keeps in-frame clones and lacks some. For V, J and clone size, that table is used; D and trimming come from the DNA. The repertoire includes about 200,000 clones, more than 60% of them detected once, and around an eighth sits in the top ten. This clone was recorded at least ten times. Sequencing was performed on peripheral blood. This rearrangement joins TRBV29-1 to TRBJ2-2, with D possibly TRBD2 on 6 matching bases. This sequence was found in a man aged 45-65 years who had recovered from COVID-19. Here the CDR3 DNA reads TGCAGCGTTGGAGGAGGGAGTGTCGGGGAGCTGTTTTTT. Residues: CSVGGGSVGELFF.